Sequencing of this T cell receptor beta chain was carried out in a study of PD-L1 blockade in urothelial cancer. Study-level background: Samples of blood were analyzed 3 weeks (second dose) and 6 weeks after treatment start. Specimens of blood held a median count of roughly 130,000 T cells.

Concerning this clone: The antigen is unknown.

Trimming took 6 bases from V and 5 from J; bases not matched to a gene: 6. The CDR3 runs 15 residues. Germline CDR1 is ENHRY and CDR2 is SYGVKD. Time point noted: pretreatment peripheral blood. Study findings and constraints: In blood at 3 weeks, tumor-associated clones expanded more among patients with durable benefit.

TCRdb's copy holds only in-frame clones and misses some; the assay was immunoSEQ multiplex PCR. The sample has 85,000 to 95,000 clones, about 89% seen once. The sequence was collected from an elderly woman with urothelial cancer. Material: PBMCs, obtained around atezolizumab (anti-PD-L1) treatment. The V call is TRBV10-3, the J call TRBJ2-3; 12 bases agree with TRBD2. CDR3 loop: CAIRPSGRVGDTQYF. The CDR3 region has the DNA TGTGCCATCAGACCTAGCGGGAGGGTTGGAGATACGCAGTATTTT.